The rows below give T cell receptor beta chains drawn from one sample of a study of cytomegalovirus exposure and HLA in healthy donors. Profiling relied on immunoSEQ multiplex PCR, and the TCRdb table lists in-frame clones only, not all of them. The data hold fewer than 250,000 clones, with roughly 75% observed a single time. What was sequenced was PBMCs. Receptor source: a woman in her thirties in good health and CMV-seronegative. The CDR3 runs from the conserved cysteine through the conserved F or W. The D gene is left open where the match is weak. The size entry is marked missing in some rows and otherwise reads once, few, many or a size class.

d_call j_call v_call clone_size cdr3_aa cdr3_nt
TRBD1 TRBJ1-2 TRBV30 NA CAWTGTVYGYTF TGTGCCTGGACCGGGACAGTCTATGGCTACACCTTC
NA TRBJ1-1 TRBV7-6 NA CASSYGRATEAFF TGTGCCAGCAGCTATGGGCGAGCCACTGAAGCTTTCTTT
NA TRBJ1-2 TRBV27 NA CASSLSSSQRNNYGYTF TGTGCCAGCAGTCTATCCAGTTCTCAACGAAATAACTATGGCTACACCTTC
TRBD1 TRBJ1-1 TRBV11-2 NA CASSWDRDAEAFF TGTGCCAGCAGCTGGGACAGGGATGCTGAAGCTTTCTTT
TRBD2 TRBJ2-1 TRBV7-3 NA CASSPGLAGTNEQFF TGTGCCAGCAGCCCGGGACTAGCGGGGACCAATGAGCAGTTCTTC
TRBD2 TRBJ2-1 TRBV7-8 NA CASSFVGTSGGADEQFF TGTGCCAGCAGCTTCGTCGGGACTAGCGGGGGGGCGGACGAGCAGTTCTTC
TRBD2 TRBJ2-4 TRBV7-8 NA CASSWGLAGTVAKNIQYF TGTGCCAGCAGCTGGGGACTAGCGGGAACGGTAGCCAAAAACATTCAGTACTTC
TRBD1 TRBJ2-3 TRBV7-6 NA CASSTGQGHDTDTQYF TGTGCCAGCAGCACCGGACAGGGGCACGACACAGATACGCAGTATTTT
TRBD2 TRBJ2-2 TRBV6-4 NA CASSELAGYTGELFF TGTGCCAGCAGTGAGCTAGCGGGGTACACCGGGGAGCTGTTTTTT
TRBD2 TRBJ2-3 TRBV30 NA CAWGTSGGDTRYF TGTGCCTGGGGGACTAGCGGTGGAGATACGCGGTATTTT
TRBD2 TRBJ2-2 TRBV7-6 few CASSTRGGPGTGELFF TGTGCCAGCAGCACTCGGGGGGGCCCGGGCACCGGGGAGCTGTTTTTT
NA TRBJ1-1 TRBV5-8 NA CASSTRGGHLNTEAFF TGTGCCAGCAGCACAAGGGGGGGACACTTGAACACTGAAGCTTTCTTT
TRBD1 TRBJ2-3 TRBV15 NA CATSRGPQGTSTDTQYF TGTGCCACCAGCAGAGGCCCACAGGGGACGAGCACAGATACGCAGTATTTT
TRBD2 TRBJ2-7 TRBV7-6 NA CASSLGSGVSYEQYF TGTGCCAGCAGCTTAGGTAGCGGGGTTTCCTACGAGCAGTACTTC
NA TRBJ1-2 TRBV19 NA CASSGRTYGYTF TGTGCCAGTAGCGGGAGGACCTATGGCTACACCTTC
NA TRBJ2-3 TRBV14 NA CASSQDLSQGQYF TGTGCCAGCAGCCAAGATCTCTCCCAGGGGCAGTATTTT
NA TRBJ2-6 TRBV5-8 NA CASSWMGAGANVLTF TGTGCCAGCAGCTGGATGGGAGCTGGGGCCAACGTCCTGACTTTC
TRBD1 TRBJ1-5 TRBV30 NA CAWSEGQGGQPQHF TGTGCCTGGAGTGAGGGACAGGGTGGACAGCCCCAGCATTTT
NA TRBJ2-7 TRBV13 NA CARSFRGNEQYF TGTGCAAGAAGCTTCAGGGGAAACGAGCAGTACTTC
NA TRBJ2-3 TRBV19 NA CASSDWTLSTDTQYF TGTGCCAGTAGTGACTGGACACTTAGCACAGATACGCAGTATTTT
NA TRBJ1-3 TRBV25-1 once CASSEQGPTSGNTIYF TGTGCCAGCAGTGAACAGGGTCCCACCTCTGGAAACACCATATATTTT
TRBD2 TRBJ2-1 TRBV7-9 NA CASSSPSRREAYNEQFF TGTGCCAGCAGCTCCCCCTCGCGGCGGGAGGCCTACAATGAGCAGTTCTTC
NA TRBJ2-5 TRBV6-1 NA CASSAVGAETQYF TGTGCCAGCAGTGCAGTGGGGGCCGAGACCCAGTACTTC
NA TRBJ2-3 TRBV10-3 NA CASQGDTQYF TGTGCCAGTCAGGGTGATACGCAGTATTTT
TRBD1 TRBJ1-5 TRBV19 NA CASNPGQGVYQPQHF TGTGCCAGTAACCCGGGACAGGGAGTTTATCAGCCCCAGCATTTT
NA TRBJ1-1 TRBV7-2 NA CASSLEGGGSEAFF TGTGCCAGCAGCTTGGAGGGAGGGGGGTCTGAAGCTTTCTTT
NA TRBJ1-1 TRBV7-3 NA CASSLTRETEAFF TGTGCCAGCAGCTTAACGAGAGAAACTGAAGCTTTCTTT
NA TRBJ1-1 TRBV19 NA CASSPSPGKNTEAFF TGTGCCAGTAGTCCCTCTCCGGGGAAGAACACTGAAGCTTTCTTT
TRBD1 TRBJ2-1 TRBV19 NA CASSMVTGERYNEQFF TGTGCCAGTAGTATGGTGACAGGGGAAAGGTACAATGAGCAGTTCTTC
TRBD1 TRBJ1-5 TRBV19 NA CASSIDSTGFNQPQHF TGTGCCAGTAGTATAGATTCGACAGGGTTCAATCAGCCCCAGCATTTT
NA TRBJ1-2 TRBV14 NA CASSQGQVYGYTF TGTGCCAGCAGCCAAGGACAAGTCTATGGCTACACCTTC
NA TRBJ2-1 TRBV6-6 few CASIQGGGLYNEQFF TGTGCCAGCATACAAGGGGGGGGGTTATACAATGAGCAGTTCTTC
NA TRBJ1-1 TRBV5-1 once CASSSGGTEAFF TGCGCCAGCAGCAGCGGGGGCACTGAAGCTTTCTTT
NA TRBJ2-7 TRBV7-3 few CASRSTPPYEQYF TGTGCCAGCAGGTCGACTCCTCCCTACGAGCAGTACTTC
NA TRBJ2-5 TRBV6-5 once CASSYSSGPRETQYF TGTGCCAGCAGTTACTCTAGCGGACCACGGGAGACCCAGTACTTC
NA TRBJ2-3 TRBV18 NA CASSPPQFATQYF TGTGCCAGCTCACCACCCCAGTTTGCTACGCAGTATTTT
NA TRBJ1-6 TRBV30 NA CAWGAWGNSPLHF TGTGCCTGGGGGGCGTGGGGAAATTCACCCCTCCACTTT
NA TRBJ1-5 TRBV27 once CASSLNPGGREPQHF TGTGCCAGCAGTTTAAACCCCGGGGGGCGAGAGCCCCAGCATTTT
NA TRBJ1-4 TRBV30 NA CAMEWGVSEKLFF TGTGCTATGGAGTGGGGGGTTTCGGAAAAACTGTTTTTT
TRBD2 TRBJ2-3 TRBV2 NA CASSITGTNADTQYF TGTGCCAGCAGTATCACCGGGACTAACGCAGATACGCAGTATTTT
NA TRBJ2-1 TRBV2 NA CASSERPRSYNEQFF TGTGCCAGCAGTGAGCGGCCTCGCTCCTACAATGAGCAGTTCTTC
TRBD2 TRBJ2-2 TRBV2 NA CAISISGAAYFNTGELFF TGTGCCATCAGTATCAGCGGGGCAGCCTATTTTAACACCGGGGAGCTGTTTTTT
NA TRBJ2-3 TRBV7-3 NA CASSLTRDTQYF TGTGCCAGCAGCTTAACCAGGGATACGCAGTATTTT
NA TRBJ1-4 TRBV19 NA CASSVQVYRNEKLFF TGTGCCAGTAGTGTACAGGTTTACCGGAATGAAAAACTGTTTTTT
NA TRBJ2-3 TRBV7-6 NA CASRDSGSSTDAQYF TGTGCCAGCAGGGATAGCGGCTCTAGCACAGATGCGCAGTATTTT